Listed here are 25 T cell receptor beta chains from one sample, sequenced in a study of blood T cells in healthy people across ages. With a J-beta primer mix and a sample-barcoded 5' primer, a second PCR ran roughly 7 to 11 cycles. A single record per CDR3 protein comes from TCRdb applying MiXCR to the 5' RACE reads. Altogether approximately 1,000,000 distinct CDR3 sequences are present, 35% to 55% being singletons, with the ten largest covering approximately 20%. What was sequenced was blood. These receptors all stem from a woman aged 55-70 years in good health.

The chain combines TRBV27 with TRBJ2-7; 9 bases are shared with TRBD2. The trim removed 3 bases at V and 7 bases at J, leaving 13 bases unmatched. The CDR3 extends over 16 amino acids. From germline, CDR1 is MNHEY and CDR2 SMNVEV (reference sequence). CDR3 bases: TGTGCCAGCAGTTTTCTTAGCGGGAGTCGGGGCAATGAGCAGTACTTC. This translates into CASSFLSGSRGNEQYF.

About this clonotype: At one end the junction does not follow the germline gene, possibly because of a read error. The chain combines TRBV7-2 with TRBJ1-6, with D unclear. CDR1 is SGHTA, CDR2 FQGNSA, per germline. The CDR3 has 16 amino acids. The CDR3 DNA follows: TGTGCCAGCAGCCAAACAGCCGCAGGATTGGGTTCACCCCTCAACTTT. This encodes CASSQTAAGLGSPLNF.

The V gene is TRBV19, the J gene TRBJ2-1, with D possibly being TRBD1 or TRBD2 (5 bases each). V dropped 2 bases and J dropped 8 bases, with 16 bases sitting between them. The CDR3 runs to 15 residues. From germline, CDR1 is LNHDA and CDR2 SQIVND (reference sequence). The CDR3 DNA is TGTGCCAGTAGTATAACGGGGCAGGGTCACCATGAGCAGTTCTTC. Translating it yields CASSITGQGHHEQFF.

The CDR3 sequence is CASSYDRASETQYF. In nucleotides, the CDR3 is TGTGCCAGCAGTTACGACAGGGCGAGCGAGACCCAGTACTTC. The rearrangement links TRBV6-5 to TRBJ2-5; 7 bases match TRBD1. Losses at the gene ends were 2 bases for V and 5 bases for J; bases not matched to a gene: 5. This CDR3 spans 14 amino acids. Germline loops: CDR1 MNHEY, CDR2 SVGAGI.

The V gene is TRBV7-3, the J gene TRBJ2-3, with 15 bases identical to TRBD2. The CDR3 is made up of 21 amino acids. V shed 0 bases and J 2 bases; nucleotides not matched to a gene: 12. Germline lookup yields CDR1 SGHTA and CDR2 FQGTGA. The chain's CDR3 is CASSLTPGTSGRISATDTQYF. CDR3 DNA sequence: TGTGCCAGCAGCTTAACTCCCGGGACTAGCGGGAGGATCTCCGCCACAGATACGCAGTATTTT.

This clonotype has a handful of counts. The CDR3 DNA reads TGTGCCATATCCGGGGACAGGGTGCACGAGCAGTACTTC. Amino acid sequence: CAISGDRVHEQYF. This chain uses TRBV7-9 with TRBJ2-7; 9 nucleotides line up with TRBD1. The CDR3 extends over 13 amino acids. From germline, CDR1 is SEHNR and CDR2 FQNEAQ (reference sequence). V lost 10 bases, J lost 5 bases, and 9 bases stayed unmatched.

This clonotype has more than one count but fewer than ten. The V gene is TRBV5-1, the J gene TRBJ2-5; TRBD1 aligns across 7 bases. The CDR3 sequence is 16 residues long. Per germline, CDR1 SGHRS and CDR2 YFSETQ. V lost 4 bases to trimming and J lost 2 bases; unmatched junction nucleotides: 11. CDR3 DNA: TGCGCCAGCAGCCCGGGGACCCAGGGGGTTCAAGAGACCCAGTACTTC. It yields the protein CASSPGTQGVQETQYF.

The V call is TRBV28, the J call TRBJ2-4, with 8 bases identical to TRBD1. The J call is doubtful: the DNA matches TRBJ2-7 better. The CDR3 extends over 14 amino acids. The germline V gene has CDR1 MDHEN and CDR2 SYDVKM. CDR3 protein: CASSPPGQVREQYF. The DNA for the CDR3 is TGTGCCAGCAGTCCTCCGGGACAGGTTCGCGAGCAGTACTTC.

This clonotype was counted ten times or more. V usage is TRBV10-1 and J usage is TRBJ2-5, with 10 bases matching TRBD2. J lost 5 bases, V lost 3 bases, and 9 bases had no gene match. The germline V gene has CDR1 WNHNN and CDR2 SYGVQD (reference sequence). The CDR3 contains 16 residues. The CDR3 here is CASSDASGSTLETQYF. In nucleotides, the CDR3 is TGCGCCAGCAGTGATGCTAGCGGGAGTACGTTGGAGACCCAGTACTTC.

V and J are TRBV28 and TRBJ2-7, with 11 bases aligning to TRBD2. The CDR3 is 15 residues long. V lost 5 bases and J lost 0; bases outside the gene matches: 3. The germline CDR1 and CDR2 sequences are MDHEN and SYDVKM. Here the CDR3 reads CASSLAGGYSYEQYF. CDR3 coding DNA: TGTGCCAGCAGTCTAGCGGGAGGCTACTCCTACGAGCAGTACTTC.

The chain uses TRBV20-1 and TRBJ1-6; D is perhaps TRBD1 (5 bases). Deletions cut 0 bases from V and 9 bases from J, with 15 bases between. The CDR3 covers 15 residues. The V gene's germline CDR1 is DFQATT and CDR2 SNEGSKA (reference sequence). The chain's CDR3 is CSARDRSWGGSPLHF. The DNA of the CDR3 is TGCAGTGCTAGAGATAGGAGTTGGGGGGGTTCACCCCTCCACTTT.

This clonotype came up a few times. A read error is possible here, since a much larger clone lies one base away. The J gene is TRBJ2-7, the V gene TRBV6-2 or TRBV6-3; D uncertain. This CDR3 has 15 residues. V gave up 7 bases and J gave up 7 bases, with 23 bases separating them. Germline loops: CDR1 MNHEY, CDR2 SVGEGT. CDR3 sequence: CASTLSGVAYNEQYF. The CDR3 nucleotides read TGTGCCAGCACCCTATCAGGAGTGGCCTACAATGAGCAGTACTTC.

On this clonotype: A much larger clone lies a single base off, so this may be a read error. The V call is TRBV11-1, the J call TRBJ2-4; no firm D call. CDR3 length equals 16 residues. V was clipped by 2 bases and J by 3 bases, with 14 bases between them. Germline CDR1 SGHAT, CDR2 FQDESV (reference sequence). DNA of the CDR3: TGTGCCAGCAGCTTAAATTCCGGTTCCAACAAAAACATTCAGTACTTC. Its translation is CASSLNSGSNKNIQYF.

The V call is TRBV2, the J call TRBJ1-5; D is unresolved. The CDR3 contains 14 residues. Germline-derived CDR1 and CDR2 are SNHLY and FYNNEI. The V gene lost 11 bases and the J gene lost 0 bases, with 14 bases spanning the gap. The CDR3 DNA sequence: TGTGCCCGGGGAGGGCTTGATAGCAATCAGCCCCAGCATTTT. Residues: CARGGLDSNQPQHF. The whole variable domain, remainder taken from reference TRBV2 and TRBJ1-5, is EPEVTQTPSHQVTQMGQEVILRCVPISNHLYFYWYRQILGQKVEFLVSFYNNEISEKSEIFDDQFSVERPDGSNFTLKIRSTKLEDSAMYFCARGGLDSNQPQHFGDGTRLSIL.

The chain joins TRBV12-3 or TRBV12-4 to TRBJ2-5; 9 nucleotides agree with TRBD1. The DNA end is a closer match to TRBJ2-7, so the J assignment may be wrong. The CDR3 length is 13 residues. The CDR3 sequence is CASRRTGEHEQYF. The CDR3 DNA reads as TGTGCCAGCAGGCGGACAGGGGAGCACGAGCAGTACTTC.

This clonotype came up a few times. The gene calls are TRBV3-1 and TRBJ2-7; 8 bases align to TRBD2. Germline-derived CDR1 and CDR2 are LGHDT and YNNKEL (reference sequence). V dropped 0 bases and J dropped 1; count of bases not matched to a gene: 11. The CDR3 runs to 18 residues. The CDR3 sequence is CASSQEWEDSGGSYEQYF. CDR3 DNA: TGTGCCAGCAGCCAAGAGTGGGAAGATTCGGGGGGGTCCTACGAGCAGTACTTC.

This chain uses TRBV7-9 with TRBJ2-1; D remains unclear. The V end was cut by 5 bases, the J end by 9 bases, with 11 bases between. The CDR3 runs to 12 residues. Per the germline V gene, CDR1 is SEHNR and CDR2 is FQNEAQ (reference sequence). CDR3 residues: CASSPIMGEQFF. The DNA for the CDR3 is TGTGCCAGCAGCCCTATCATGGGTGAGCAGTTCTTC.

The rearrangement uses TRBV5-1 and TRBJ2-5; D gene ambiguous. CDR1 and CDR2 from the germline V gene are SGHRS and YFSETQ. The V gene lost 0 bases and the J gene lost 5 bases, with 5 bases spanning the gap. CDR3 size: 12 residues. CDR3 sequence: CASSLVFETQYF. The DNA for the CDR3 is TGCGCCAGCAGCTTGGTTTTCGAGACCCAGTACTTC.

J is TRBJ1-2 and V is TRBV29-1; 7 bases agree with TRBD1. Germline V lookup: CDR1 SQVTM, CDR2 ANQGSEA. The CDR3 sequence is 12 residues long. V was pared by 6 bases and J by 5 bases, with 6 bases of the junction left unmatched. In DNA, the CDR3 is TGCAGCGTCGAGACAGGGATATATGGCTACACCTTC. The encoded protein is CSVETGIYGYTF.

V usage is TRBV27 and J usage is TRBJ2-1; D is possibly TRBD2 (6 bases). V lost 4 bases and J 8 bases, leaving 15 bases between the germline ends. CDR1 and CDR2 (germline): MNHEY, SMNVEV (reference sequence). The CDR3 covers 14 residues. The CDR3 loop is CASSSDPSEHEQFF. The CDR3 nucleotides are TGTGCCAGCAGTTCCGATCCTAGCGAACATGAGCAGTTCTTC.

The chain uses TRBV28 and TRBJ2-3; the match to TRBD2 covers 8 bases. This CDR3 has 16 amino acids. V was pared by 0 bases and J by 2 bases, with 4 bases of the junction left unmatched. Germline V gene lookup returns CDR1 MDHEN and CDR2 SYDVKM. In nucleotides, the CDR3 is TGTGCCAGCAGTTTATGGAGCGGGAGTGTCACAGATACGCAGTATTTT. Amino acid sequence: CASSLWSGSVTDTQYF.

The rearrangement uses TRBV28 and TRBJ2-7, with 10 bases aligning to TRBD2. The CDR3 is 15 residues long. CDR1 MDHEN and CDR2 SYDVKM come from the germline V gene. Unmatched junction bases numbered 8, after V lost 5 bases and J lost 4 bases. Here the CDR3 DNA reads TGTGCCAGCAGTACCATGGGACTAGCGACTTACGAGCAGTACTTC. Its protein product is CASSTMGLATYEQYF. The full variable domain, completed using reference TRBV28 and TRBJ2-7, is DVKVTQSSRYLVKRTGEKVFLECVQDMDHENMFWYRQDPGLGLRLIYFSYDVKMKEKGDIPEGYSVSREKKERFSLILESASTNQTSMYLCASSTMGLATYEQYFGPGTRLTVT.

V and J are TRBV2 and TRBJ2-1; perhaps TRBD1 as D (6 bases). This CDR3 comprises 15 residues. Germline loops: CDR1 SNHLY, CDR2 FYNNEI. V shed 4 bases and J shed 1 base, with 11 bases lying between them. Here the CDR3 DNA reads TGTGCCAGCAGTGTAGACAGGCAATCCTACAATGAGCAGTTCTTC. Translating gives CASSVDRQSYNEQFF.

The chain recombines TRBV5-1 with TRBJ1-1; 8 bases are shared with TRBD1. The CDR3 totals 12 residues. Germline V gene data show CDR1 as SGHRS and CDR2 as YFSETQ. Losses at the gene ends were 3 bases for V and 10 bases for J; bases not matched to a gene: 5. As DNA, the CDR3 is TGCGCCAGCAGCTCTTGGACAGGGAGAGCTTTCTTT. Amino acid sequence: CASSSWTGRAFF.

The chain carries TRBV6-5 and TRBJ2-7; possibly TRBD1 for D (5 bases). The CDR3 contains 15 residues. Germline lookup yields CDR1 MNHEY and CDR2 SVGAGI. V lost 5 bases and J lost 7, with 21 bases in between. The CDR3 is CASSLGRVGHSEQYF. The CDR3 bases are TGTGCCAGCAGTCTGGGGCGAGTAGGGCACAGTGAGCAGTACTTC.